These 14 T cell receptor beta chains were all obtained from the same sample, sequenced in a study of blood T cells in healthy people across ages. Through a sample-barcoded 5' primer and a J-beta primer mix, a second PCR was run for roughly 6 to 12 cycles. TCRdb fed the 5' RACE reads into MiXCR, producing one record per CDR3 protein. The repertoire includes about 500,000 distinct CDR3 sequences, less than 25% of them detected once, and approximately 10% sits in the top ten. The sample also formed part of further work on T cells of mothers and their children.

What was sequenced was blood. These receptors originate from a boy aged 5-17 years in good health.

This chain links TRBV15 with TRBJ2-1; a possible D gene is TRBD2 (6 bases). The length of the CDR3 is 18 residues. Germline-derived CDR1 and CDR2 are LNHNV and YYDKDF (reference sequence). V lost 2 bases and J lost 8, with 25 bases in between. CDR3 amino acids: CATSRIYGRPRVLYEQFF. The CDR3 nucleotides are TGTGCCACCAGCAGAATCTACGGGAGACCACGGGTACTCTATGAGCAGTTCTTC.

J is TRBJ1-5 and V is TRBV6-1, with 9 bases fitting TRBD1. V lost 6 bases, J lost 0 bases, and 3 bases stayed unmatched. CDR3 length: 15 residues. Germline CDR1 MNHNS, CDR2 SASEGT. CDR3 in DNA: TGTGCCAGCAGGAGGGACAGGGCTAGCAATCAGCCCCAGCATTTT. Its protein is CASRRDRASNQPQHF.

This clonotype came up a few times. The rearrangement uses TRBV3-1 and TRBJ2-1, with 10 bases aligning to TRBD2. Germline values: CDR1 LGHDT, CDR2 YNNKEL (reference sequence). There are 13 residues in the CDR3. Trimming removed 5 bases from V and 9 bases from J; junction bases left unmatched: 4. The CDR3 sequence: CASSVRLAGEQFF. As DNA, the CDR3 is TGTGCCAGCAGCGTACGACTAGCGGGTGAGCAGTTCTTC.

This clonotype turned up a few times. The rearrangement uses TRBV7-2 and TRBJ1-4, with D hard to call. Trimming stripped 6 bases from V and 12 bases from J, with 17 bases between. Germline V CDR1 and CDR2: SGHTA, FQGNSA. This CDR3 contains 13 residues. The CDR3 bases are TGTGCCAGCAGGGAGGGCTCGGGGAGGGAACTGTTTTTT. This encodes CASREGSGRELFF.

The chain is built from TRBV20-1 and TRBJ1-6, with D hard to call. The CDR3 length is 14 residues. V was pared by 6 bases and J by 4 bases, with 13 bases between. Germline-derived CDR1 and CDR2 are DFQATT and SNEGSKA (reference sequence). The CDR3 bases are TGCAGTGCCTCGCCGGGGATGTATAATTCACCCCTCCACTTT. As protein: CSASPGMYNSPLHF.

About this clonotype itself: A read error may account for a junction end that differs from germline. The gene calls are TRBV29-1 and TRBJ1-2; no definite D call. The CDR3 length is 14 residues. The germline gives CDR1 SQVTM, CDR2 ANQGSEA. This CDR3 reads CSVEARGMDHGYTF. CDR3 sequence (DNA): TGCAGCGTCGAAGCCCGGGGAATGGACCATGGCTACACCTTC.

This clonotype appeared once. The chain uses TRBV20-1 and TRBJ2-7, with D possibly being TRBD1 (6 bases). The germline V and J ends were trimmed by 6 bases and 3 bases, with 9 bases remaining between them. The CDR3 is made up of 11 amino acids. Germline V gene data show CDR1 as DFQATT and CDR2 as SNEGSKA (reference sequence). For the CDR3, the DNA is TGCAGTGCAAAGGACAGCTACGAGCAGTACTTC. It translates to CSAKDSYEQYF.

This clonotype has at least ten counts. The chain couples TRBV27 to TRBJ2-7; D unresolved. V lost 3 bases and J lost 2, with 8 bases in between. This CDR3 contains 13 residues. Germline V CDR1 and CDR2: MNHEY, SMNVEV (reference sequence). The CDR3 loop reads CASSFGSTYEQYF. The CDR3 region has the DNA TGTGCCAGCAGTTTTGGGTCTACCTACGAGCAGTACTTC.

The CDR3 region has the DNA TGTGCCAGCAGCTTTCCTGGGGCGATTCAGCTGACCCCTGGGGCCAACGTCCTGACTTTC. Amino acid sequence: CASSFPGAIQLTPGANVLTF. The genes are TRBV11-2 and TRBJ2-6, with a weak D call TRBD1 (5 bases). V gave up 3 bases and J gave up 2 bases, with 23 bases separating them. Germline-derived CDR1 and CDR2 are SGHAT and FQNNGV. The CDR3 is made up of 20 amino acids.

The gene calls are TRBV20-1 and TRBJ2-7; maybe TRBD2 (6 bases). Germline CDR1 DFQATT, CDR2 SNEGSKA (reference sequence). V was pared by 3 bases and J by 0 bases, with 9 bases between. The length of the CDR3 is 13 residues. The DNA of the CDR3 is TGCAGTGCTAGCGGGACTGTCTCCTACGAGCAGTACTTC. It yields the protein CSASGTVSYEQYF.

The chain joins TRBV28 to TRBJ2-5; 7 bases match TRBD1. The CDR3 runs to 17 residues. Germline CDR1 MDHEN, CDR2 SYDVKM. V shed 4 bases and J 4 bases; nucleotides not matched to a gene: 15. For the CDR3, the DNA is TGTGCCAGCAGTTCGGGACAGCTCCGTAGTGTTGGAGAGACCCAGTACTTC. It is translated as CASSSGQLRSVGETQYF.

This chain connects TRBV27 to TRBJ2-3, with D perhaps matching TRBD1 or TRBD2 (5 bases each). From germline, CDR1 is MNHEY and CDR2 SMNVEV (reference sequence). There are 16 residues in the CDR3. Between the trimmed V and J ends, which lost 5 bases and 6 bases, there was a span of 21 bases. CDR3 DNA: TGTGCCAGCAGTGGTTTTAGGGACGGGCCCGTGGATACGCAGTATTTT. Translating it yields CASSGFRDGPVDTQYF.

This chain connects TRBV20-1 to TRBJ2-5; D may be TRBD1 or TRBD2 (5 bases each). The J call may not be correct, given that the DNA end is closer to TRBJ2-7. The germline V gene has CDR1 DFQATT and CDR2 SNEGSKA (reference sequence). The CDR3 has 14 residues. As DNA, the CDR3 is TGCAGTGCGAAAATATTAATAGAGGGGAACGAGCAGTACTTC. This encodes CSAKILIEGNEQYF.

The chain uses TRBV7-9 and TRBJ2-1, with D uncertain. From germline, CDR1 is SEHNR and CDR2 FQNEAQ (reference sequence). The CDR3 consists of 12 residues. Trimming left V 1 base short and J 8 bases short, with 6 bases between. This chain's CDR3 is CASSLGDDEQFF. The DNA for the CDR3 is TGTGCCAGCAGCTTAGGAGACGATGAGCAGTTCTTC.